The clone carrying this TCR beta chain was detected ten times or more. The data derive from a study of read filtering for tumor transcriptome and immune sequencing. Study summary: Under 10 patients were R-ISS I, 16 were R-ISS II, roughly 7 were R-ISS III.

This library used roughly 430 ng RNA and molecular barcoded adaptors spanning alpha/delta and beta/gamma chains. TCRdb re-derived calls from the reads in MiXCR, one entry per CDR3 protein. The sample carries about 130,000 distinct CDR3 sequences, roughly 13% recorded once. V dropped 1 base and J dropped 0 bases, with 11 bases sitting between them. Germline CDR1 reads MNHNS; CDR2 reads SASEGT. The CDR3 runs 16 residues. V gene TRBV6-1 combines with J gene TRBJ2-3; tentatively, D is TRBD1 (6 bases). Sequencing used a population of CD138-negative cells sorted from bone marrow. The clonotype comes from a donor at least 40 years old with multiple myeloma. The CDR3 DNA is TGTGCCAGCAGTGAAGGCACAGGGCCTAGCACAGATACGCAGTATTTT. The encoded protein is CASSEGTGPSTDTQYF.